These 24 T cell receptor beta chains came from one sample sequenced in a study of blood T cells in healthy people across ages. Sample-barcoded 5' priming and a J-beta primer mix drove a second PCR of roughly 6 to 12 cycles. MiXCR was run by TCRdb on the 5' RACE reads, yielding one entry per CDR3 protein. The table has over 1,500,000 distinct CDR3 sequences, approximately 39% seen once. The specimen sequenced was blood. These TCRs come from a human donor in good health.

V gene TRBV20-1 combines with J gene TRBJ2-1; 13 bases fit TRBD2. CDR3 size: 17 residues. Unmatched junction bases numbered 11, after V lost 1 base and J lost 8 bases. Germline values: CDR1 DFQATT, CDR2 SNEGSKA (reference sequence). The CDR3 spells CSARARLAGGQLDEQFF. In DNA, the CDR3 is TGCAGTGCTAGAGCCCGACTAGCGGGGGGCCAACTGGATGAGCAGTTCTTC.

This clonotype was found a few times. The chain links TRBV6-5 to TRBJ1-6; D gene ambiguous. From germline, CDR1 is MNHEY and CDR2 SVGAGI. V shed 6 bases and J shed 5 bases, with 8 bases lying between them. CDR3 length: 13 amino acids. The CDR3 loop reads CASSQDHNSPLHF. The CDR3 region has the DNA TGTGCCAGCAGCCAGGACCATAATTCACCCCTCCACTTT.

This chain connects TRBV7-2 to TRBJ1-2; no definite D call. The CDR3 is 17 amino acids. Germline values: CDR1 SGHTA, CDR2 FQGNSA. V shed 2 bases and J shed 7 bases, with 23 bases lying between them. The CDR3 sequence is CASSLPIAGPPSGGYTF. As DNA, the CDR3 is TGTGCCAGCAGCTTACCCATCGCGGGCCCACCAAGTGGTGGCTACACCTTC.

Here the CDR3 reads CAVEGTNPYNEQFF. The CDR3 region has the DNA TGTGCCGTCGAAGGGACTAACCCTTACAATGAGCAGTTCTTC. The chain uses TRBV7-2 and TRBJ2-1; 7 positions agree with TRBD2. Germline CDR1 is SGHTA and CDR2 is FQGNSA. This CDR3 is built from 14 residues. The V and J ends lost 11 bases and 4 bases, in that order; junction bases with no gene match: 11.

This clonotype was seen only a few times. The V call is TRBV29-1, the J call TRBJ1-1; D not resolved. V was clipped by 3 bases and J by 6 bases, with 14 bases between them. Germline lookup yields CDR1 SQVTM and CDR2 ANQGSEA. The CDR3 is 13 residues long. The CDR3: CSVERQVGAEAFF. CDR3 DNA sequence: TGCAGCGTTGAGCGGCAGGTTGGGGCTGAAGCTTTCTTT.

The chain links TRBV25-1 to TRBJ2-5; 7 bases match TRBD2. The DNA matches TRBJ2-7 better at its end, which makes the J call doubtful. Germline V gives CDR1 MGHDK, CDR2 SYGVNS. This CDR3 is 14 amino acids long. CDR3 coding DNA: TGTGCCAGCCGGGCCGGGGGGACTCGCTACGAGCAGTACTTC. It is translated as CASRAGGTRYEQYF.

This chain joins TRBV5-4 and TRBJ2-1; D is ambiguous. The CDR3 has 16 amino acids. CDR1 is SGHNT and CDR2 is YYREEE in the germline V gene (reference sequence). Trimming removed 4 bases from V and 1 base from J, with 15 bases in between. CDR3 amino acids: CASSNEQDQSYNEQFF. The CDR3 DNA is TGTGCCAGCAGCAACGAACAAGACCAGTCCTACAATGAGCAGTTCTTC.

V usage is TRBV12-5 and J usage is TRBJ2-1; 8 nucleotides align to TRBD2. The CDR3 covers 9 residues. Trimming cost V 6 bases and J 14 bases; bases outside gene matches: 0. Per germline, CDR1 LGHNT and CDR2 FRNRAP. DNA for the CDR3: TGTGCTAGTGGCGGGAGGGAGTTCTTC. Translated, it gives CASGGREFF.

This clonotype has only one observation. A read error may account for a junction end that differs from germline. The rearrangement joins TRBV29-1 to TRBJ1-1; 9 positions agree with TRBD1. CDR1 is SQVTM and CDR2 is ANQGSEA in the germline V gene. The CDR3 consists of 13 residues. CDR3 residues: CSAAGQGGTEAFF. The CDR3 DNA reads TGTAGCGCCGCGGGACAGGGTGGCACTGAAGCTTTCTTT.

In its sample, this clonotype was seen a few times. The gene calls are TRBV6-5 and TRBJ2-7; 12 bases line up with TRBD1. CDR1 is MNHEY and CDR2 is SVGAGI in the germline V gene. The V and J ends lost 0 bases and 4 bases, in that order; junction bases with no gene match: 4. The CDR3 is 16 residues long. The DNA of the CDR3 is TGTGCCAGCAGTTACTCAGGGACAGGGGGCTGGTACGAGCAGTACTTC. Amino acid sequence: CASSYSGTGGWYEQYF.

The chain joins TRBV11-2 to TRBJ2-1; D may be TRBD2 (6 bases). V was trimmed by 5 bases and J by 15 bases, leaving 20 bases between them. CDR1 and CDR2 from the germline V gene are SGHAT and FQNNGV. The CDR3 is made up of 13 amino acids. CDR3 protein: CASSLWTKSSRFF. CDR3 bases: TGTGCCAGCAGCCTCTGGACTAAATCCAGCCGGTTCTTC.

A single count supports this clonotype. This rearrangement joins TRBV15 to TRBJ2-3; D remains ambiguous. Deletions cut 8 bases from V and 6 bases from J, with 9 bases between. The germline CDR1 and CDR2 sequences are LNHNV and YYDKDF (reference sequence). This CDR3 is built from 11 residues. This CDR3 is CATDPKDTQYF. The CDR3 coding sequence is TGTGCCACCGACCCCAAGGATACGCAGTATTTT.

This clonotype was seen only a few times. V usage is TRBV2 and J usage is TRBJ2-7, with 7 bases fitting TRBD2. The V segment lost 4 bases and the J segment 2 bases; nucleotides outside the gene matches: 2. Germline V CDR1 and CDR2: SNHLY, FYNNEI. The CDR3 contains 13 residues. The DNA for the CDR3 is TGTGCCAGCAGTGCTAGCGGTACCTACGAGCAGTACTTC. Amino acid sequence: CASSASGTYEQYF. The complete variable domain, with remaining parts taken from reference TRBV2 and TRBJ2-7, reads EPEVTQTPSHQVTQMGQEVILRCVPISNHLYFYWYRQILGQKVEFLVSFYNNEISEKSEIFDDQFSVERPDGSNFTLKIRSTKLEDSAMYFCASSASGTYEQYFGPGTRLTVT.

This clonotype has only a few counts. The chain couples TRBV4-2 to TRBJ2-3, with unresolved D. Germline CDR1 and CDR2: LGHNA and YNFKEQ. V was clipped by 7 bases and J by 4 bases, with 15 bases between them. CDR3 length: 14 amino acids. The chain's CDR3 is CASKSTGSPDTQYF. CDR3 nucleotides: TGTGCCAGCAAGAGCACGGGCTCCCCAGATACGCAGTATTTT.

This chain joins TRBV7-9 and TRBJ2-1, with 9 bases lining up with TRBD1. TRBJ2-7 matches the DNA end more closely, so the J call is doubtful. The germline V gene encodes CDR1 SEHNR and CDR2 FQNEAQ (reference sequence). CDR3 size: 17 residues. CDR3 nucleotide sequence: TGTGCCAGCAGCTTTTCCACGACAGGGGGGCAATACAATGAGCAGTACTTC. Protein sequence: CASSFSTTGGQYNEQYF.

The chain carries TRBV4-1 and TRBJ2-4; 8 bases agree with TRBD2. V shed 3 bases and J 10 bases; nucleotides not matched to a gene: 8. CDR3 size: 14 residues. From germline, CDR1 is MGHRA and CDR2 YSYEKL. CDR3 nucleotide sequence: TGCGCCAGCAGCCATCCCGGGACGGGAGGGATTCAGTACTTC. This encodes CASSHPGTGGIQYF.

The rearrangement joins TRBV6-5 to TRBJ1-1, with D perhaps matching TRBD1 (5 bases). Germline V CDR1 and CDR2: MNHEY, SVGAGI. This CDR3 has 13 residues. V was shortened by 6 bases and J by 1 base, with 9 bases between the two germline ends. The CDR3 protein is CASSRQKNTEAFF. In DNA form, the CDR3 reads TGTGCCAGCAGCCGACAGAAGAACACTGAAGCTTTCTTT.

This clonotype was seen a few times. The chain couples TRBV30 to TRBJ1-1, with D possibly TRBD1 on 5 matching bases. The CDR3 is made up of 13 amino acids. The germline V gene has CDR1 GTSNPN and CDR2 SVGIG (reference sequence). Trimming removed 3 bases at V and 3 bases at J, with 11 bases between. CDR3 nucleotides: TGTGCCTGGAGCAGGGCGGGGGACACTGAAGCTTTCTTT. Protein sequence: CAWSRAGDTEAFF.

This clonotype has a handful of counts. This may be a read error: a much more frequent sequence differs by one nucleotide. The V and J genes are TRBV4-2 and TRBJ2-3; D not certain. Germline V lookup: CDR1 LGHNA, CDR2 YNFKEQ. This CDR3 contains 12 residues. Trimming took 0 bases from V and 4 from J, leaving 2 bases between them. The CDR3 nucleotides are TGTGCCAGCAGCCAAGAAGCAGATACGCAGTATTTT. Translating gives CASSQEADTQYF.

In its sample, this clonotype was seen a few times. The chain employs TRBV7-9 and TRBJ1-2; D remains unclear. The germline V gene has CDR1 SEHNR and CDR2 FQNEAQ (reference sequence). Trimming removed 1 base from V and 6 bases from J, with 9 bases in between. This CDR3 spans 13 amino acids. CDR3 sequence (DNA): TGTGCCAGCAGCTTAGGGCGGGTAGATGGCTACACCTTC. Translated: CASSLGRVDGYTF.

The chain recombines TRBV5-5 with TRBJ1-2, with TRBD1 identical over 7 bases. Trimming cost V 2 bases and J 3 bases; bases outside gene matches: 7. CDR1 SGHKS and CDR2 YYEKEE come from the germline V gene (reference sequence). The CDR3 loop spans 15 amino acids. As DNA, the CDR3 is TGTGCCAGCAGCTTTCGGGGGGACAGCTACTATGGCTACACCTTC. Protein product: CASSFRGDSYYGYTF.

This clonotype was counted a few times. The chain carries TRBV5-1 and TRBJ2-7; 10 positions agree with TRBD1. V shed 3 bases and J 7 bases; nucleotides not matched to a gene: 13. Germline V lookup: CDR1 SGHRS, CDR2 YFSETQ. This CDR3 comprises 16 residues. DNA for the CDR3: TGCGCCAGCAGCTATTGGGGACAGGGGTCTCCTGAGGAGCAGTACTTC. Protein product: CASSYWGQGSPEEQYF.

J is TRBJ1-1 and V is TRBV30, with D hard to call. The CDR3 sequence is 12 residues long. V was shortened by 0 bases and J by 11 bases, with 13 bases between the two germline ends. Germline V gene data show CDR1 as GTSNPN and CDR2 as SVGIG (reference sequence). CDR3 in amino acids: CAWSVHVLNAFF. The CDR3 DNA sequence: TGTGCCTGGAGTGTACACGTCCTGAACGCTTTCTTT.

The gene calls are TRBV4-1 and TRBJ1-2; D not certain. Trimming left V 2 bases short and J 7 bases short, with 32 bases between. The length of the CDR3 is 20 residues. Per the germline V gene, CDR1 is MGHRA and CDR2 is YSYEKL. The CDR3 coding sequence is TGCGCCAGCAGCCAAAGAGATGGTCGGAGGCAGTCCGCGCGGTCGGGTGGCTACACCTTC. It is translated as CASSQRDGRRQSARSGGYTF.